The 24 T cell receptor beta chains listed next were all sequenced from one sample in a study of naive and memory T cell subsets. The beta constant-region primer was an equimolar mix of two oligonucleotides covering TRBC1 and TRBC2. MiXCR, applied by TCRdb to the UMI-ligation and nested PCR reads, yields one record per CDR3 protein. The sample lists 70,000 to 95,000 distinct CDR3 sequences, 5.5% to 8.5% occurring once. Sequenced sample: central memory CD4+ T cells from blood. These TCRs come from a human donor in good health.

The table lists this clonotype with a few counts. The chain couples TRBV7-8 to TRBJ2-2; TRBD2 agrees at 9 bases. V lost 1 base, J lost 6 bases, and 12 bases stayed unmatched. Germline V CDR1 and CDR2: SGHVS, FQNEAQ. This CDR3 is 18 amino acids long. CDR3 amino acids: CASSLVVAGASIAGELFF. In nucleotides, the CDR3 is TGTGCCAGCAGCTTAGTGGTAGCGGGAGCCTCCATCGCCGGGGAGCTGTTTTTT.

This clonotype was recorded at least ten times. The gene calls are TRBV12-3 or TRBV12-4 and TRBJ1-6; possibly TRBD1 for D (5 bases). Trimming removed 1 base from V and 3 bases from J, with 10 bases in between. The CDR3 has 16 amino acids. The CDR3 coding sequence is TGTGCCAGCAGTTTAGTATCGGGACTCTATAATTCACCCCTCCACTTT. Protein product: CASSLVSGLYNSPLHF.

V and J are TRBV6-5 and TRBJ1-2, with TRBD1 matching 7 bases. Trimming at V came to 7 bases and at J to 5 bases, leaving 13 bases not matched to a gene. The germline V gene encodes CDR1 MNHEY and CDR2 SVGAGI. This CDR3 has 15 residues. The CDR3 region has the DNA TGTGCCAGCACCTTTTCTAGACAGGGCCTGTATGGCTACACCTTC. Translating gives CASTFSRQGLYGYTF.

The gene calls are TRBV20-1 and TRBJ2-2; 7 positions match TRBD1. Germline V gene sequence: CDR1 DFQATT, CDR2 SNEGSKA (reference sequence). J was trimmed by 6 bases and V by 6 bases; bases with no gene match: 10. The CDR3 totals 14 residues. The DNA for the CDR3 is TGCAGTGCCCAGGCTAATACAGGGGCCGGGGAGCTGTTTTTT. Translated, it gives CSAQANTGAGELFF.

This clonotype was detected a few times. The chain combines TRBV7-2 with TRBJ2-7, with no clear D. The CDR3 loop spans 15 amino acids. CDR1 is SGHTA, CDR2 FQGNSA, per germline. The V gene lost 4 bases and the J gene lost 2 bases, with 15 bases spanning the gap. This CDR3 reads CASSYRGYGTYEQYF. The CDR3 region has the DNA TGTGCCAGCAGCTATAGAGGATACGGAACCTACGAGCAGTACTTC.

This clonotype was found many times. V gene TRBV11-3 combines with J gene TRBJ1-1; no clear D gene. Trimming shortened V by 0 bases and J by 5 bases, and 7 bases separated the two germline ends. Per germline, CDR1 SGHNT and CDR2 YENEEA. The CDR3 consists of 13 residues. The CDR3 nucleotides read TGTGCCAGCAGCTTAGAATTACAGACTGAAGCTTTCTTT. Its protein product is CASSLELQTEAFF.

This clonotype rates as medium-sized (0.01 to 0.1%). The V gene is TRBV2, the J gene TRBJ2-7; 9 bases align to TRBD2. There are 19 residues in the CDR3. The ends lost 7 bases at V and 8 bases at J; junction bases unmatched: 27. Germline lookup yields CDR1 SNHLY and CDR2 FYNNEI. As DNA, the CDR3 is TGTGCCAGCAACCCTACTGGGACTAGCTGGGATATGCTCGTGGATAAGCAGTACTTC. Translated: CASNPTGTSWDMLVDKQYF.

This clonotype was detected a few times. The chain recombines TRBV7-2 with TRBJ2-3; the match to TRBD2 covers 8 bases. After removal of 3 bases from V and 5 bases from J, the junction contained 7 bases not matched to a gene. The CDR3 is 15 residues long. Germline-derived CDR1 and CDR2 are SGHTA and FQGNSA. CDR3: CASSFPPGGGDTQYF. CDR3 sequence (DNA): TGTGCCAGCAGCTTCCCACCGGGGGGGGGAGATACGCAGTATTTT.

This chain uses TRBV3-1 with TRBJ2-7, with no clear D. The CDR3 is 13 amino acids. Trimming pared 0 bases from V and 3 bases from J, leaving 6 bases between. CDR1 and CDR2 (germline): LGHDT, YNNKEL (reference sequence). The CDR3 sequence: CASSQDTGYEQYF. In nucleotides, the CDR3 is TGTGCCAGCAGCCAAGATACCGGCTACGAGCAGTACTTC.

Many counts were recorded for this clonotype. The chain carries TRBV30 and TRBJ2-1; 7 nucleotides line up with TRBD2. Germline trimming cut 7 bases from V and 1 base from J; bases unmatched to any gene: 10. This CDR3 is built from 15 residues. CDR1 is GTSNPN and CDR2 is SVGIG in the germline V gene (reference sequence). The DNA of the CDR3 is TGTGCCTCCGACGGAGAGCGGGAATCCTACAATGAGCAGTTCTTC. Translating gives CASDGERESYNEQFF.

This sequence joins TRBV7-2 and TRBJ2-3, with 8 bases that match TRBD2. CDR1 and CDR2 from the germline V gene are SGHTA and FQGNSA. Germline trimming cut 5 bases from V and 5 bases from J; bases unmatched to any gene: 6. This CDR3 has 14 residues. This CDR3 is CASSPGGARDTQYF. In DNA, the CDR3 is TGTGCCAGCAGCCCCGGGGGGGCCAGAGATACGCAGTATTTT.

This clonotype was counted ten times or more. Written as DNA, the CDR3 is TGTGCCAGCAGCCATTCCGGGACACGGCTCTACGAGCAGTACTTC. It specifies CASSHSGTRLYEQYF. The genes are TRBV11-2 and TRBJ2-7; D may be TRBD1 (6 bases). The length of the CDR3 is 15 residues. V lost 5 bases to trimming and J lost 3 bases, with 17 bases between them. Germline CDR1 SGHAT, CDR2 FQNNGV. The variable domain in full, completed from reference TRBV11-2 and TRBJ2-7, reads EAGVAQSPRYKIIEKRQSVAFWCNPISGHATLYWYQQILGQGPKLLIQFQNNGVVDDSQLPKDRFSAERLKGVDSTLKIQPAKLEDSAVYLCASSHSGTRLYEQYFGPGTRLTVT.

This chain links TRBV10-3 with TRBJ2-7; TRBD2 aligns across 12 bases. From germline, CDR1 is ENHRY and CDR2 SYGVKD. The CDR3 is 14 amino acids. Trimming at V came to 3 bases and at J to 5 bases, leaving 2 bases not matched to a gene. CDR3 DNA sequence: TGTGCCATCAGTGAACTAGCGGGAGGAAACGAGCAGTACTTC. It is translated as CAISELAGGNEQYF.

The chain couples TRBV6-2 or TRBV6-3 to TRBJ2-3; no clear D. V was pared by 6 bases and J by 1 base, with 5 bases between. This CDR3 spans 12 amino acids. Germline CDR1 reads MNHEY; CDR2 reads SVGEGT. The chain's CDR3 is CASRFGTDTQYF. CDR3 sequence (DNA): TGTGCCAGCAGATTCGGCACAGATACGCAGTATTTT.

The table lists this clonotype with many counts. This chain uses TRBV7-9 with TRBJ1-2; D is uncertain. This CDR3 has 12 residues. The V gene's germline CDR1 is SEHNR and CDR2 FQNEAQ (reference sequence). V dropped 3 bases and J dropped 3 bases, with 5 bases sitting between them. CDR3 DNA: TGTGCCAGCAGCTTCAAGGACTATGGCTACACCTTC. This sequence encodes CASSFKDYGYTF.

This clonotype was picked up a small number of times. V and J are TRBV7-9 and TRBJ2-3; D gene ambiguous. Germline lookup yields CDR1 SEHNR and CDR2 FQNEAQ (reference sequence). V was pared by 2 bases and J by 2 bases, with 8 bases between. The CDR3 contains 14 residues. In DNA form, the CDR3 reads TGTGCCAGCAGCTTATTGGCCCTCACAGATACGCAGTATTTT. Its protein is CASSLLALTDTQYF.

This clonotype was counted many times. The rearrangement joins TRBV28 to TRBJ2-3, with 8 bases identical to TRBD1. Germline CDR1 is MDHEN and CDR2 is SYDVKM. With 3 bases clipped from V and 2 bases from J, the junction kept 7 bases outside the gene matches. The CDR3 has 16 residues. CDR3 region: CASSFWRQGTTDTQYF. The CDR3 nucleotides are TGTGCCAGCAGTTTTTGGCGACAGGGGACCACAGATACGCAGTATTTT.

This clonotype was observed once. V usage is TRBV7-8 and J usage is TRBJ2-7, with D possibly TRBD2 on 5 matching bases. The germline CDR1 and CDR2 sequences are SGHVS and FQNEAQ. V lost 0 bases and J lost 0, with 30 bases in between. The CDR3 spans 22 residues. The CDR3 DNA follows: TGTGCCAGCAGCTTAGCTATCCCTCACACGAACCCGTTTAAAGGGAGCTCCTACGAGCAGTACTTC. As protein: CASSLAIPHTNPFKGSSYEQYF.

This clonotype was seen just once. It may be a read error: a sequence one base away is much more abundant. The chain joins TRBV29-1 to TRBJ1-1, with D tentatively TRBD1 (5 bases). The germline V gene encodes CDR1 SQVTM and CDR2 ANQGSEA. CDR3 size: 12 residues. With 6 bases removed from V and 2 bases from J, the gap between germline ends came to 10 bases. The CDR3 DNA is TGCAGCGTGATGACAGCTAACACTGAAGCTTTCTTT. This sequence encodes CSVMTANTEAFF.

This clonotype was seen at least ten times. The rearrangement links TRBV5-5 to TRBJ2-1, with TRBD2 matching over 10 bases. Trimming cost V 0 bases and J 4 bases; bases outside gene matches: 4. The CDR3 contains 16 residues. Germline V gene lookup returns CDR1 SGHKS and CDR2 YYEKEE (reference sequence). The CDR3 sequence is CASSLALAGVYNEQFF. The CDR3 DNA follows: TGTGCCAGCAGCTTGGCGCTAGCGGGAGTGTACAATGAGCAGTTCTTC.

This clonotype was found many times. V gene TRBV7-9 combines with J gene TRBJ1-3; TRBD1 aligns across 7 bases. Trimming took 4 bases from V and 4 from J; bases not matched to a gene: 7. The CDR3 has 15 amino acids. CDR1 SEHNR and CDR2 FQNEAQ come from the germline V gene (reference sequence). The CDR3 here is CASSSLTGSGNTIYF. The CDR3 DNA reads TGTGCCAGCAGCTCTTTGACAGGGAGCGGAAACACCATATATTTT.

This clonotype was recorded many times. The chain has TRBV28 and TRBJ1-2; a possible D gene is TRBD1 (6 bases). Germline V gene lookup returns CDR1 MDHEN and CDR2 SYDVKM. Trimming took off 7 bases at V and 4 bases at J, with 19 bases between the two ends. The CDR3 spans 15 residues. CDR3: CASNTDRLGSYGYTF. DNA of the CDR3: TGTGCCAGCAACACTGACAGGCTCGGTAGCTATGGCTACACCTTC.

As DNA, the CDR3 is TGTGCCAGCAGCTTAACCCCAGCTGGGGCCAACGTCCTGACTTTC. Amino acids: CASSLTPAGANVLTF. J is TRBJ2-6 and V is TRBV7-3; D remains unclear. The CDR3 runs 15 residues. CDR1 is SGHTA, CDR2 FQGTGA, per germline. Trimming pared 0 bases from V and 2 bases from J, leaving 5 bases between.

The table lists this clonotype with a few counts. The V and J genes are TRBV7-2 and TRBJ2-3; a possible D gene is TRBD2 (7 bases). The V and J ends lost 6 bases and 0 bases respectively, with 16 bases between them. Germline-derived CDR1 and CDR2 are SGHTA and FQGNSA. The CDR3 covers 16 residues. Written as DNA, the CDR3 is TGTGCCAGCAGAGGAGGGAGGGGGGCTAGCACAGATACGCAGTATTTT. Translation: CASRGGRGASTDTQYF.